The 15 T cell receptor beta chains listed next were all sequenced from one sample in a study of early stage breast cancer tumors. The data were produced by immunoSEQ multiplex PCR, yet TCRdb's version contains in-frame clones alone and is incomplete. The sample has about 51,000 clones; around 80% are singletons. What was sequenced was blood. These receptors all stem from a person aged 40 to 50 with breast cancer.

This clone was recorded a few times. This chain uses TRBV7-9 with TRBJ1-3; D is unclear. This CDR3 region has 14 residues. Trimming shortened V by 1 base and J by 0 bases, and 4 bases separated the two germline ends. The germline V gene encodes CDR1 SEHNR and CDR2 FQNEAQ (reference sequence). The DNA of the CDR3 is TGTGCCAGCAGCTTAGAAATCTCTGGAAACACCATATATTTT. It encodes CASSLEISGNTIYF.

The sample holds a few counts of this clone. The chain carries TRBV18 and TRBJ1-1, with 8 bases identical to TRBD1. Losses at the gene ends were 3 bases for V and 10 bases for J; bases not matched to a gene: 10. This CDR3 is built from 14 residues. The germline CDR1 and CDR2 sequences are KGHSH and LQKENI. The CDR3 DNA reads as TGTGCCAGCTCACCCCTTGGACAGGGAGAGAGAGCTTTCTTT. Its translation: CASSPLGQGERAFF.

V and J are TRBV5-5 and TRBJ2-3; D not resolved. From germline, CDR1 is SGHKS and CDR2 YYEKEE (reference sequence). The CDR3 is made up of 11 amino acids. The V and J ends lost 7 bases and 3 bases respectively, with 6 bases between them. The CDR3 here is CASSVTDTQYF. DNA of the CDR3: TGTGCCAGCTCTGTGACAGATACGCAGTATTTT.

The V call is TRBV30, the J call TRBJ1-1, with D perhaps TRBD1 (6 bases). Trimming cost V 4 bases and J 1 base, with 16 bases left between them. The germline CDR1 and CDR2 sequences are GTSNPN and SVGIG (reference sequence). The CDR3 has 15 residues. The CDR3 is CAWKHTGRKNTEAFF. The CDR3 DNA reads as TGTGCCTGGAAACACACAGGGAGGAAGAACACTGAAGCTTTCTTT. Filled out from reference TRBV30 and TRBJ1-1, the complete variable domain reads SQTIHQWPATLVQPVGSPLSLECTVEGTSNPNLYWYRQAAGRGLQLLFYSVGIGQISSEVPQNLSASRPQDRQFILSSKKLLLSDSGFYLCAWKHTGRKNTEAFFGQGTRLTVV.

The rearrangement joins TRBV7-2 to TRBJ2-2; TRBD1 is a possible D gene (6 bases). The germline V gene has CDR1 SGHTA and CDR2 FQGNSA. The CDR3 sequence is 14 residues long. The V end was cut by 5 bases, the J end by 5 bases, with 12 bases between. In DNA, the CDR3 is TGTGCCAGCAGCCTGTACAGGGTTACCGGGGAGCTGTTTTTT. It specifies CASSLYRVTGELFF.

The chain uses TRBV11-2 and TRBJ2-5, with D possibly TRBD2 on 5 matching bases. The CDR3 is made up of 14 amino acids. Trimming pared 5 bases from V and 5 bases from J, leaving 15 bases between. Per germline, CDR1 SGHAT and CDR2 FQNNGV. The DNA for the CDR3 is TGTGCCAGCAGCCCCTCGGGGAGCCGGGAGACCCAGTACTTC. Protein sequence: CASSPSGSRETQYF.

This clone was counted once. The chain is built from TRBV6-5 and TRBJ1-5; unclear D gene. Germline V CDR1 and CDR2: MNHEY, SVGAGI. This CDR3 spans 14 amino acids. Trimming took 2 bases from V and 3 from J, leaving 8 bases between them. CDR3 DNA: TGTGCCAGCAGTTACGGGCAGTTCAATCAGCCCCAGCATTTT. Residues: CASSYGQFNQPQHF.

The rearrangement links TRBV10-2 to TRBJ1-5, with D maybe TRBD1 (5 bases). Germline V gene sequence: CDR1 WSHSY, CDR2 SAAADI. The V and J ends lost 5 bases and 7 bases respectively, with 12 bases between them. The CDR3 is 13 residues long. The CDR3 DNA follows: TGCGCCAGCAGTCCCGGGACGATCCAGCCCCAGCATTTT. Translated, it gives CASSPGTIQPQHF.

This sequence joins TRBV10-2 and TRBJ1-3; no reliable D call. Trimming pared 8 bases from V and 0 bases from J, leaving 14 bases between. Germline assignment: CDR1 WSHSY and CDR2 SAAADI. The CDR3 totals 15 residues. The CDR3 here is CASSGMRNSGNTIYF. CDR3 nucleotide sequence: TGCGCCAGCTCGGGTATGCGGAACTCTGGAAACACCATATATTTT.

This clone was detected only a few times. This chain connects TRBV4-1 to TRBJ2-5; a possible D gene is TRBD1 (8 bases). The CDR3 sequence is 19 residues long. The V gene's germline CDR1 is MGHRA and CDR2 YSYEKL. The V and J ends lost 0 bases and 0 bases respectively, with 20 bases between them. CDR3 in amino acids: CASSQDRGRGGWYQETQYF. CDR3 sequence (DNA): TGCGCCAGCAGCCAAGACAGGGGGCGCGGGGGTTGGTACCAAGAGACCCAGTACTTC.

This clone was seen a single time. The V call is TRBV6-1, the J call TRBJ2-7; perhaps TRBD2 as D (5 bases). Trimming left V 1 base short and J 2 bases short, with 6 bases between. From germline, CDR1 is MNHNS and CDR2 SASEGT. The CDR3 covers 13 residues. CDR3 sequence: CASSEVRAYEQYF. Written as DNA, the CDR3 is TGTGCCAGCAGTGAAGTGAGGGCCTACGAGCAGTACTTC.

The rearrangement joins TRBV5-4 to TRBJ2-5, with D unclear. The germline V gene encodes CDR1 SGHNT and CDR2 YYREEE (reference sequence). This CDR3 contains 15 residues. V lost 0 bases and J 11 bases, leaving 20 bases between the germline ends. The CDR3 DNA reads as TGTGCCAGCAGCTTGGACGCAGGTCCAGAAAAGGAACAGTACTTC. This codes for CASSLDAGPEKEQYF.

Only a few counts were recorded for this clone. The chain employs TRBV2 and TRBJ2-5, with D hard to call. V lost 2 bases to trimming and J lost 7 bases, with 8 bases between them. Per the germline V gene, CDR1 is SNHLY and CDR2 is FYNNEI. The CDR3 covers 12 residues. CDR3 residues: CASSELRRTQYF. CDR3 bases: TGTGCCAGCAGTGAATTAAGGAGGACCCAGTACTTC.

V is TRBV19 and J is TRBJ2-5; TRBD1 matches 9 bases. Trimming cost V 6 bases and J 4 bases; bases outside gene matches: 12. Germline V gene lookup returns CDR1 LNHDA and CDR2 SQIVND (reference sequence). The CDR3 contains 16 residues. The CDR3 region has the DNA TGTGCCAGTAGGGAGCTGACAGGGGGTGACCGAGAGACCCAGTACTTC. Residues: CASRELTGGDRETQYF. Full variable domain (missing parts from reference TRBV19 and TRBJ2-5): DGGITQSPKYLFRKEGQNVTLSCEQNLNHDAMYWYRQDPGQGLRLIYYSQIVNDFQKGDIAEGYSVSREKKESFPLTVTSAQKNPTAFYLCASRELTGGDRETQYFGPGTRLLVL.

CDR3 bases: TGTGCCTGGAGTGGCAAAAGACAGGGTGACACCGGGGAGCTGTTTTTT. This codes for CAWSGKRQGDTGELFF. This chain uses TRBV30 with TRBJ2-2; 7 nucleotides agree with TRBD1. Germline V gives CDR1 GTSNPN, CDR2 SVGIG (reference sequence). The junction had 8 bases not matched to a gene; V was cut back by 1 base and J by 3 bases. The CDR3 is 16 amino acids.